The T cell receptor (beta chain) under discussion was sequenced for a study of control samples from healthy donors and cancer patients (dated by TCRdb to about 2020). The library was built by means of the immunoSEQ multiplex PCR assay. Imported from immuneACCESS, the table was reduced by TCRdb to in-frame sequences with V and J called. These copies leave out some clones; in studies compared against another copy, an unresolved V gene accounts for under half, and the cause of the remainder is not known. The sample table records roughly 88,000 clones; 91% of these occur just once. The top ten clones comprise 17% of the sample. There are a few counts of this clone. This clone's antigen is unknown. Base-call qualities are not available, and no considerably larger clone is one nucleotide away. Compared with germline, V lacks 3 bases and J lacks 4 bases; bases without a gene match: 4. Via the germline V gene, CDR1 is SGHAT and CDR2 FQNNGV. The CDR3 holds 14 amino acids from the cysteine to the phenylalanine. The only DNA kept is the CDR3, 42 bases in frame from the first base.

The sequenced sample was blood. The V and J genes are TRBV11-2 and TRBJ2-5, with 8 central nucleotides matching TRBD1. The sequence derives from a man aged 50 to 60 in good health. The CDR3 region has the sequence CASSFSGGGETQYF. The bases read TGTGCCAGCAGCTTTTCAGGGGGCGGAGAGACCCAGTACTTC.